One sample yielded the 24 T cell receptor beta chains listed below, sequenced in a study of cytomegalovirus exposure and HLA in healthy donors. Amplification used 60 Vbeta primers and 13 Jbeta primers. Some clones are missing from TCRdb's copy, which holds only in-frame ones; the method was immunoSEQ multiplex PCR. The sample holds 120,000 to 150,000 clones, 60% to 80% seen once. Sequenced input: PBMCs. The receptor source for this set is a woman between 45 and 65 years old in good health and CMV-seronegative.

The rearrangement uses TRBV10-3 and TRBJ1-2; tentative D call: TRBD1 (5 bases). There are 14 residues in the CDR3. Germline values: CDR1 ENHRY, CDR2 SYGVKD. The V end was cut by 8 bases, the J end by 3 bases, with 16 bases between. The CDR3 loop is CAIGTRGGDYGYTF. In DNA, the CDR3 is TGTGCCATCGGGACTAGGGGAGGGGACTATGGCTACACCTTC.

V and J are TRBV5-6 and TRBJ2-3; 10 bases align to TRBD2. Per the germline V gene, CDR1 is SGHDT and CDR2 is YYEEEE. Trimming at V came to 4 bases and at J to 1 base, leaving 3 bases not matched to a gene. This CDR3 has 15 residues. CDR3 sequence: CASSPTSGGTDTQYF. CDR3 DNA: TGTGCCAGCAGCCCTACTAGCGGGGGCACAGATACGCAGTATTTT.

The chain employs TRBV19 and TRBJ2-5; 8 positions agree with TRBD1. The CDR3 loop spans 13 amino acids. The germline V gene has CDR1 LNHDA and CDR2 SQIVND (reference sequence). Germline trimming cut 0 bases from V and 7 bases from J; bases unmatched to any gene: 1. The CDR3: CASSIDGTGTQYF. In DNA form, the CDR3 reads TGTGCCAGTAGTATAGATGGGACAGGGACCCAGTACTTC.

This clone has more than one count but fewer than ten. V usage is TRBV7-9 and J usage is TRBJ2-7; 10 bases fit TRBD1. CDR1 and CDR2 from the germline V gene are SEHNR and FQNEAQ (reference sequence). The V and J ends lost 1 base and 5 bases, in that order; junction bases with no gene match: 5. The length of the CDR3 is 15 residues. The DNA of the CDR3 is TGTGCCAGCAGCTTAGATGGGACAGGGGCGCACGAGCAGTACTTC. Amino acid sequence: CASSLDGTGAHEQYF.

This clone was found once. The chain employs TRBV27 and TRBJ1-1; possible D gene TRBD1, 6 bases. The CDR3 extends over 14 amino acids. Between the trimmed V and J ends, which lost 6 bases and 5 bases, there was a span of 16 bases. Germline lookup yields CDR1 MNHEY and CDR2 SMNVEV (reference sequence). In DNA form, the CDR3 reads TGTGCCAGCAGACCATGGGAGGGGGGGACTGAAGCTTTCTTT. This codes for CASRPWEGGTEAFF.

The chain joins TRBV7-9 to TRBJ1-1, with D uncertain. The V gene's germline CDR1 is SEHNR and CDR2 FQNEAQ (reference sequence). This CDR3 has 14 residues. Trimming took off 8 bases at V and 1 base at J, with 14 bases between the two ends. CDR3 DNA: TGTGCCAGCGATCTACCCCCCTCGAACACTGAAGCTTTCTTT. This translates into CASDLPPSNTEAFF.

In this sample, this clone turned up a few times. The chain is built from TRBV5-4 and TRBJ2-1; TRBD2 is a possible D gene (6 bases). From germline, CDR1 is SGHNT and CDR2 YYREEE (reference sequence). Trimming stripped 2 bases from V and 3 bases from J, with 12 bases between. The CDR3 contains 15 residues. CDR3 DNA: TGTGCCAGCAGCTTTCGACTAGTGGGCTACAATGAGCAGTTCTTC. Its translation: CASSFRLVGYNEQFF.

The CDR3 sequence: CASRNMNTGELFF. The CDR3 nucleotides are TGTGCCAGCAGAAACATGAACACCGGGGAGCTGTTTTTT. V is TRBV25-1 and J is TRBJ2-2; D unresolved. V was pared by 6 bases and J by 1 base, with 6 bases between. This CDR3 comprises 13 residues. Germline CDR1 reads MGHDK; CDR2 reads SYGVNS.

This chain links TRBV4-3 with TRBJ1-5; D remains unclear. This CDR3 contains 14 residues. Looked up from germline, CDR1 is LGHNA and CDR2 is YSLEER. With 2 bases removed from V and 0 bases from J, the gap between germline ends came to 5 bases. CDR3 DNA sequence: TGCGCCAGCAGCCAACTATATAGCAATCAGCCCCAGCATTTT. Protein product: CASSQLYSNQPQHF.

CDR3 sequence: CASNDGGNQPQHF. In DNA, the CDR3 is TGCGCCAGCAACGACGGGGGAAATCAGCCCCAGCATTTT. The chain couples TRBV5-1 to TRBJ1-5; possibly TRBD1 for D (5 bases). V was shortened by 6 bases and J by 4 bases, with 11 bases between the two germline ends. Germline V gives CDR1 SGHRS, CDR2 YFSETQ. The length of the CDR3 is 13 residues.

The V gene is TRBV29-1, the J gene TRBJ1-3, with 7 nucleotides matching TRBD1. This CDR3 is built from 13 residues. V was clipped by 7 bases and J by 4 bases; unmatched bases: 7. Per the germline V gene, CDR1 is SQVTM and CDR2 is ANQGSEA. CDR3 amino acids: CSARTGRGNTIYF. CDR3 DNA sequence: TGCAGCGCCAGGACAGGCCGGGGAAACACCATATATTTT.

As regards this clone: The junction and the germline gene differ at one end; a read error may be behind it. The chain is built from TRBV7-7 and TRBJ2-5; D remains ambiguous. Germline CDR1 is SSHAT and CDR2 is FNYEAQ (reference sequence). This CDR3 has 13 amino acids. The CDR3 nucleotides are TGTGCTAGCAGCTTATCATCCCCAGGGACCCAGTACTTC. Translation: CASSLSSPGTQYF.

This chain connects TRBV5-6 to TRBJ2-2, with 12 bases that match TRBD2. The CDR3 totals 15 residues. Germline V lookup: CDR1 SGHDT, CDR2 YYEEEE. V gave up 9 bases and J gave up 3 bases; unmatched junction bases: 6. The CDR3 sequence: CATALAGGHTGELFF. DNA of the CDR3: TGTGCCACCGCACTAGCGGGGGGCCACACCGGGGAGCTGTTTTTT.

This clone was counted only a few times. The chain links TRBV27 to TRBJ2-3; 12 bases map to TRBD2. Germline V CDR1 and CDR2: MNHEY, SMNVEV (reference sequence). V dropped 3 bases and J dropped 6; count of bases not matched to a gene: 7. The CDR3 loop spans 16 amino acids. The CDR3: CASSFRLAGGPDTQYF. The CDR3 coding sequence is TGTGCCAGCAGTTTCCGGCTAGCGGGGGGGCCTGATACGCAGTATTTT.

The chain uses TRBV7-3 and TRBJ2-1, with D possibly being TRBD2 (7 bases). The CDR3 is 15 amino acids. CDR1 SGHTA and CDR2 FQGTGA come from the germline V gene. Trimming pared 2 bases from V and 3 bases from J, leaving 11 bases between. This CDR3 is CASSLAGANYNEQFF. CDR3 DNA sequence: TGTGCCAGCAGCTTAGCGGGGGCTAACTACAATGAGCAGTTCTTC.

For the CDR3, the DNA is TGCGCCAGCAGCCAAGATTTCGCGGGAGCCTCCGTGACCCAGTACTTC. Translated: CASSQDFAGASVTQYF. V and J are TRBV4-3 and TRBJ2-5; TRBD2 matches 7 bases. This CDR3 contains 16 residues. The germline gives CDR1 LGHNA, CDR2 YSLEER. V gave up 0 bases and J gave up 7 bases; unmatched junction bases: 11.

This clone was counted a few times. The genes are TRBV9 and TRBJ1-2; a possible D gene is TRBD1 (5 bases). The CDR3 runs 12 residues. V lost 7 bases and J lost 1, with 8 bases in between. The germline gives CDR1 SGDLS, CDR2 YYNGEE. CDR3 sequence reads: CASRGFNYGYTF. The CDR3 DNA follows: TGTGCCAGCCGGGGGTTTAACTATGGCTACACCTTC.

The J gene is TRBJ1-1, the V gene TRBV11-2, with D maybe TRBD1 (5 bases). This CDR3 spans 16 amino acids. V shed 0 bases and J shed 10 bases, with 21 bases lying between them. CDR1 SGHAT and CDR2 FQNNGV come from the germline V gene. The DNA for the CDR3 is TGTGCCAGCAGCTTAGAGCCCGGGACTAATATGCATCGAGCTTTCTTT. This codes for CASSLEPGTNMHRAFF.

This chain links TRBV28 with TRBJ1-2; D call uncertain. Trimming shortened V by 2 bases and J by 8 bases, and 9 bases separated the two germline ends. This CDR3 contains 12 residues. The germline gives CDR1 MDHEN, CDR2 SYDVKM. CDR3 sequence: CASSLRKRGYTF. The CDR3 DNA reads TGTGCCAGCAGTTTACGGAAGCGGGGCTACACCTTC.

The chain carries TRBV7-9 and TRBJ1-2; 8 bases are a match to TRBD1. The length of the CDR3 is 15 residues. The V gene's germline CDR1 is SEHNR and CDR2 FQNEAQ (reference sequence). V lost 6 bases, J lost 4 bases, and 10 bases stayed unmatched. In DNA form, the CDR3 reads TGTGCCAGCAGATCCCTCAGGGGGCGCAGCTATGGCTACACCTTC. Protein sequence: CASRSLRGRSYGYTF.

There are a few counts of this clone. The rearrangement links TRBV6-1 to TRBJ1-1; D remains ambiguous. Trimming stripped 7 bases from V and 4 bases from J, with 7 bases between. Germline V lookup: CDR1 MNHNS, CDR2 SASEGT. The CDR3 extends over 11 amino acids. CDR3 in amino acids: CASTRGTEAFF. In nucleotides, the CDR3 is TGTGCCAGCACCAGAGGCACTGAAGCTTTCTTT.

This clone came up a few times. CDR3: CASRGTGLANYGYTF. CDR3 nucleotides: TGTGCCAGCAGGGGGACAGGATTGGCTAACTATGGCTACACCTTC. The chain links TRBV6-6 to TRBJ1-2, with 8 bases lining up with TRBD1. CDR1 MNHNY and CDR2 SVGAGI come from the germline V gene (reference sequence). After removal of 6 bases from V and 0 bases from J, the junction contained 6 bases not matched to a gene. The CDR3 runs 15 residues.

V usage is TRBV11-2 and J usage is TRBJ1-1, with D unclear. Trimming cost V 0 bases and J 1 base, with 6 bases left between them. Germline V CDR1 and CDR2: SGHAT, FQNNGV. The CDR3 consists of 14 residues. The CDR3 region is CASSLEAANTEAFF. DNA for the CDR3: TGTGCCAGCAGCTTAGAGGCTGCGAACACTGAAGCTTTCTTT.

This sequence joins TRBV30 and TRBJ1-5; 8 bases are a match to TRBD1. Germline assignment: CDR1 GTSNPN and CDR2 SVGIG (reference sequence). Trimming removed 4 bases from V and 5 bases from J; junction bases left unmatched: 4. The CDR3 is made up of 13 amino acids. For the CDR3, the DNA is TGTGCCTGGAAGGACAGGGCCGATCAGCCCCAGCATTTT. It encodes CAWKDRADQPQHF.